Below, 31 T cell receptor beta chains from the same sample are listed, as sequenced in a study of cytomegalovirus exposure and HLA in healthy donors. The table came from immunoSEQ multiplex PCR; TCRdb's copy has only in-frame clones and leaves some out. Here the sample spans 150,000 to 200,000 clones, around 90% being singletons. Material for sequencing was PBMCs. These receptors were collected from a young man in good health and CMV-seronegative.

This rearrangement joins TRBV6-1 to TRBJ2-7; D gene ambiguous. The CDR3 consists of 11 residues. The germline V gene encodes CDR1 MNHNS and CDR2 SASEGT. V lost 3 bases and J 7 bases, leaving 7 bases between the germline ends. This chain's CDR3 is CASSEAWEQYV. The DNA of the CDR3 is TGTGCCAGCAGTGAGGCGTGGGAGCAGTACGTC.

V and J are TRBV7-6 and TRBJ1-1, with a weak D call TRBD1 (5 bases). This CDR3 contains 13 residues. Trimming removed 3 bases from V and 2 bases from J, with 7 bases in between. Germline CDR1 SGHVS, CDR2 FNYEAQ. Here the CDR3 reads CASSFGTNTEAFF. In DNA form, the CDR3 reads TGTGCCAGCAGCTTCGGGACTAACACTGAAGCTTTCTTT.

This CDR3 reads CASSLTVVNQPQHF. CDR3 nucleotide sequence: TGTGCCAGCAGTTTGACAGTAGTCAATCAGCCCCAGCATTTT. The V call is TRBV27, the J call TRBJ1-5; maybe TRBD1 (5 bases). The V end was cut by 3 bases, the J end by 3 bases, with 9 bases between. CDR3 size: 14 residues. Germline assignment: CDR1 MNHEY and CDR2 SMNVEV (reference sequence).

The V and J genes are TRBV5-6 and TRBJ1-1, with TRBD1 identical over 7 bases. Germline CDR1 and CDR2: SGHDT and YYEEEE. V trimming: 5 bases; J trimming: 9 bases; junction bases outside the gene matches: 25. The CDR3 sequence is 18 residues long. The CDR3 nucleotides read TGTGCCAGCAGTCCAGACGGTGGGACAGATCGTACTGGAGGGAAAGCTTTCTTT. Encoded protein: CASSPDGGTDRTGGKAFF.

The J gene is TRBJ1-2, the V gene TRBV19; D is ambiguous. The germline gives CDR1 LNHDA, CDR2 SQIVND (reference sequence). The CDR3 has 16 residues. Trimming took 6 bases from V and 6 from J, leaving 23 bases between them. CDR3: CASRKSPPTVVDGYTF. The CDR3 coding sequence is TGTGCCAGTAGGAAATCGCCTCCAACGGTGGTGGATGGCTACACCTTC.

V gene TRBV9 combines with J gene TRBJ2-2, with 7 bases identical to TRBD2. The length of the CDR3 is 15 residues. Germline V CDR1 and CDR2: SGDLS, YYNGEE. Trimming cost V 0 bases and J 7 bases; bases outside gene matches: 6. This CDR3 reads CASSVGGGRGGELFF. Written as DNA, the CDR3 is TGTGCCAGCAGCGTAGGCGGGGGACGGGGCGGGGAGCTGTTTTTT.

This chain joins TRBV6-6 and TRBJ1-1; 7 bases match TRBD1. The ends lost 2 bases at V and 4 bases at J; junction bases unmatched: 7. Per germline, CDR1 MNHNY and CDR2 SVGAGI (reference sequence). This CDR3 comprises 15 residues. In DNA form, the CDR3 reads TGTGCCAGCAGTTACCGACAGGGCAGTACCACTGAAGCTTTCTTT. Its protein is CASSYRQGSTTEAFF.

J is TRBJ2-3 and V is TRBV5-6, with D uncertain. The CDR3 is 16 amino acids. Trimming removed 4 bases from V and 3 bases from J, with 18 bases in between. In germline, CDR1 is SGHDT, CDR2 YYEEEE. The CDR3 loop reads CASSQLHLTATDTQYF. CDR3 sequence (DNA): TGTGCCAGCAGCCAACTACACCTGACGGCAACAGATACGCAGTATTTT.

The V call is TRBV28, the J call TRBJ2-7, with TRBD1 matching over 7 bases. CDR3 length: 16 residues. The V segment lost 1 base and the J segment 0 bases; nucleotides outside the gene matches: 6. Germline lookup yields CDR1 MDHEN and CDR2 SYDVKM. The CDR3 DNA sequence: TGTGCCAGCAGTTTATTCGGGACAGCGACCTCCTACGAGCAGTACTTC. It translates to CASSLFGTATSYEQYF.

CDR3 loop: CASNAWGSSYEQYF. The CDR3 DNA reads as TGTGCCAGTAACGCTTGGGGCAGCAGCTACGAGCAGTACTTC. V is TRBV19 and J is TRBJ2-7; tentatively, D is TRBD1 (5 bases). V was trimmed by 7 bases and J by 3 bases, leaving 16 bases between them. Germline values: CDR1 LNHDA, CDR2 SQIVND (reference sequence). The CDR3 runs 14 residues.

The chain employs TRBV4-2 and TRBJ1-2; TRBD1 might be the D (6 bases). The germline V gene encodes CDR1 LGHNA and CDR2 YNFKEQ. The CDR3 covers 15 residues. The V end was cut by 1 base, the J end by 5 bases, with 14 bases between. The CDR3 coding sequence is TGTGCCAGCAGCCAAGTGGAAGGGGGAGAGTATGGCTACACCTTC. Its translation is CASSQVEGGEYGYTF.

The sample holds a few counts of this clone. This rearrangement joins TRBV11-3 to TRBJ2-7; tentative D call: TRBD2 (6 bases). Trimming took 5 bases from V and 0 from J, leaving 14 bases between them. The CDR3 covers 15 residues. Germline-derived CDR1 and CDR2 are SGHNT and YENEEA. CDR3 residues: CASSPSGRSSYEQYV. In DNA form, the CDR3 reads TGTGCCAGCAGCCCCAGCGGGCGGAGCTCCTACGAGCAGTACGTC.

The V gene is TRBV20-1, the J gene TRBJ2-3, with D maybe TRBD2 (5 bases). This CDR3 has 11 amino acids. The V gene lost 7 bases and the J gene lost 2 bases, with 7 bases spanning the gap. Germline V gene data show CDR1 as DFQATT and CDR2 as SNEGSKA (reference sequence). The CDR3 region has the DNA TGCAGTGTCCGGGACACAGATACGCAGTATTTT. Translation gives CSVRDTDTQYF.

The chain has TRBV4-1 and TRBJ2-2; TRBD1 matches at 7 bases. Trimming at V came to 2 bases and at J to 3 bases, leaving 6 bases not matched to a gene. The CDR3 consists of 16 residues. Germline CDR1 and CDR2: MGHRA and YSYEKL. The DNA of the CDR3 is TGCGCCAGCAGCCAACCAAGGACAGGATACACCGGGGAGCTGTTTTTT. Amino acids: CASSQPRTGYTGELFF.

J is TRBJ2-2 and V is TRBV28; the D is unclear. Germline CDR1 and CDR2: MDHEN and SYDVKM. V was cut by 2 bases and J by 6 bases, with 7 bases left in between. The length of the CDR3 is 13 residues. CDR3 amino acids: CASSLAASGELFF. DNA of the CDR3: TGTGCCAGCAGTTTAGCGGCCTCCGGGGAGCTGTTTTTT.

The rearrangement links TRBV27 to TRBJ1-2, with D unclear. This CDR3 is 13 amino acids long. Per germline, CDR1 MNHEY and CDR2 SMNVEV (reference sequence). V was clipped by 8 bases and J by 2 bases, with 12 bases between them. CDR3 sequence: CASAYLGNYGYTF. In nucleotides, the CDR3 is TGTGCCAGCGCCTATCTAGGCAACTATGGCTACACCTTC.

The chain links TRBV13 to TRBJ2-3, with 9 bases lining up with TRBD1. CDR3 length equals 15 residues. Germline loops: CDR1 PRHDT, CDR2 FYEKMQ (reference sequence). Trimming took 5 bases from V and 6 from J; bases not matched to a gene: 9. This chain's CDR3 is CASSPDRGVGDTQYF. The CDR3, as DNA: TGTGCCAGCAGCCCCGACAGGGGGGTCGGGGATACGCAGTATTTT. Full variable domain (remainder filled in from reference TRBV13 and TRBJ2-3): AAGVIQSPRHLIKEKRETATLKCYPIPRHDTVYWYQQGPGQDPQFLISFYEKMQSDKGSIPDRFSAQQFSDYHSELNMSSLELGDSALYFCASSPDRGVGDTQYFGPGTRLTVL.

The CDR3 nucleotides read TGTGCCACCAAGGGAGGAGGATCCAGCAATCAGCCCCAGCATTTT. Translation gives CATKGGGSSNQPQHF. The V gene is TRBV2, the J gene TRBJ1-5; D remains unclear. V shed 10 bases and J shed 1 base, with 17 bases lying between them. There are 15 residues in the CDR3. Germline CDR1 reads SNHLY; CDR2 reads FYNNEI.

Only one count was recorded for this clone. CDR3 residues: CASSLESGGANEQFF. CDR3 bases: TGTGCCAGCAGCTTAGAGAGCGGGGGGGCGAATGAGCAGTTCTTC. The V and J genes are TRBV11-3 and TRBJ2-1; 10 bases line up with TRBD2. There are 15 residues in the CDR3. V was clipped by 0 bases and J by 7 bases; unmatched bases: 3. CDR1 SGHNT and CDR2 YENEEA come from the germline V gene.

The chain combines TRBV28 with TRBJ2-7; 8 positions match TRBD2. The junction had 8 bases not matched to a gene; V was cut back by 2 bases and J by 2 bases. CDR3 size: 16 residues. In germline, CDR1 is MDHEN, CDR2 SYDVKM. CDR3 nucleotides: TGTGCCAGCAGTTTAGCGTCGACTAGCGCAACCTACGAGCAGTACTTC. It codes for CASSLASTSATYEQYF.

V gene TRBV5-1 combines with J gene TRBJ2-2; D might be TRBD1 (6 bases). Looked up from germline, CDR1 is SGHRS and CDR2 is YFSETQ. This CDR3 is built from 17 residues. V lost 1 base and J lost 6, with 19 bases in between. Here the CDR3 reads CASSLSGAWSSAGELFF. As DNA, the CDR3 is TGCGCCAGCAGCTTGTCAGGGGCGTGGAGCTCGGCCGGGGAGCTGTTTTTT.

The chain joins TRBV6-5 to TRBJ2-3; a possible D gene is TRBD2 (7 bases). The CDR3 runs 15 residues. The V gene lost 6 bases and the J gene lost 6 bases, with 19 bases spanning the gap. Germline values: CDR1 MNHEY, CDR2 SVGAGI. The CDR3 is CASSPRGTTGDTQYF. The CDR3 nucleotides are TGTGCCAGCAGCCCCCGGGGGACTACAGGGGATACGCAGTATTTT.

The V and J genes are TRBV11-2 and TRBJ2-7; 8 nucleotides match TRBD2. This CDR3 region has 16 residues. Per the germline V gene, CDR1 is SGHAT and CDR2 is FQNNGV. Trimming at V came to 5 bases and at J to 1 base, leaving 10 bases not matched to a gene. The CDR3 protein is CASSPLRLAHSYEQYF. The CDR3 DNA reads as TGTGCCAGCAGCCCCCTTCGACTAGCGCATTCCTACGAGCAGTACTTC.

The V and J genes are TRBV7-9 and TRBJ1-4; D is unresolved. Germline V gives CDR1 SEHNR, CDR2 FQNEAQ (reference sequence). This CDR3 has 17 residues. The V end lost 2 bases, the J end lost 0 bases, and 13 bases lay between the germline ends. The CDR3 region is CASSLLGSYATNEKLFF. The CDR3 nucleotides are TGTGCCAGCAGCTTATTGGGCAGCTATGCAACTAATGAAAAACTGTTTTTT.

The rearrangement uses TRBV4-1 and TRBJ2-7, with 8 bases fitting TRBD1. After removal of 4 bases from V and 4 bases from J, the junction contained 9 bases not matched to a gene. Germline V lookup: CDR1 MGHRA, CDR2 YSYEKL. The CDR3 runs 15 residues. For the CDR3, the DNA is TGCGCCAGCAGCCCTAAAGAGACAGGGGTGTACGAGCAGTACTTC. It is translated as CASSPKETGVYEQYF.

The CDR3 DNA reads as TGTGCCAGCAGCTCAAGTGCGGGGGGAAGAGGCTATGGCTACACCTTC. This gives the protein CASSSSAGGRGYGYTF. The chain carries TRBV7-9 and TRBJ1-2; TRBD1 might be the D (5 bases). CDR1 and CDR2 (germline): SEHNR, FQNEAQ (reference sequence). V lost 4 bases to trimming and J lost 4 bases, with 19 bases between them. This CDR3 is built from 16 residues.

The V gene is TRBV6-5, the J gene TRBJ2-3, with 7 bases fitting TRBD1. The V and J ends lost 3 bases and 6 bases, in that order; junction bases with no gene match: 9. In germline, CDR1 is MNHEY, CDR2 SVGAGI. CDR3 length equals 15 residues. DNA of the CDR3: TGTGCCAGCAGTTATAGGACAGGCCAGCGGGATACGCAGTATTTT. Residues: CASSYRTGQRDTQYF.

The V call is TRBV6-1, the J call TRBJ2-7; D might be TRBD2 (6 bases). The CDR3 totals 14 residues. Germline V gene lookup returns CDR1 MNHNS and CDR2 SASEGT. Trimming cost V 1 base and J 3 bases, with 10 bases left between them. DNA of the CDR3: TGTGCCAGCAGTGAAGGGAGGGGAGGCTACGAGCAGTACTTC. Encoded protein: CASSEGRGGYEQYF.

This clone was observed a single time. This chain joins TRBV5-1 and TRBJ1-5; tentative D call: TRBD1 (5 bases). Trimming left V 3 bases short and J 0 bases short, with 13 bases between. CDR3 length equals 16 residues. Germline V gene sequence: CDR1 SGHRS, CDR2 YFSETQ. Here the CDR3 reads CASSSTGLDSNQPQHF. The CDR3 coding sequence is TGCGCCAGCAGCTCTACAGGTTTGGATAGCAATCAGCCCCAGCATTTT.

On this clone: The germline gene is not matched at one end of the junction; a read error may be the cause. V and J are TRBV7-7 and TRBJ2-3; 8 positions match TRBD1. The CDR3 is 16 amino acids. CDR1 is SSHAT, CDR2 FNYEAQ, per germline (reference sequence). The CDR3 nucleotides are TGTGCTAGCAGCCCCCTAGGACAGGGAGCCACAGATACGCAGTATTTT. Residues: CASSPLGQGATDTQYF. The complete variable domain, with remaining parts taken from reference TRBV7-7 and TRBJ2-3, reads GAGVSQSPRYKVTKRGQDVTLRCDPISSHATLYWYQQALGQGPEFLTYFNYEAQPDKSGLPSDRFSAERPEGSISTLTIQRTEQRDSAMYRCASSPLGQGATDTQYFGPGTRLTVL.

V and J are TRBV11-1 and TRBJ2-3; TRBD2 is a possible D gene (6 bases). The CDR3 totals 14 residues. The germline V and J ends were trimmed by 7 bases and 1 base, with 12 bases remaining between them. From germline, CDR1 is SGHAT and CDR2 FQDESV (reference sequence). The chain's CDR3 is CASTPTGGTDTQYF. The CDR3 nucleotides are TGTGCCAGCACCCCAACGGGGGGCACAGATACGCAGTATTTT. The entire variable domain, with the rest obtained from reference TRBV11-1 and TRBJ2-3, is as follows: EAEVAQSPRYKITEKSQAVAFWCDPISGHATLYWYRQILGQGPELLVQFQDESVVDDSQLPKDRFSAERLKGVDSTLKIQPAELGDSAMYLCASTPTGGTDTQYFGPGTRLTVL.